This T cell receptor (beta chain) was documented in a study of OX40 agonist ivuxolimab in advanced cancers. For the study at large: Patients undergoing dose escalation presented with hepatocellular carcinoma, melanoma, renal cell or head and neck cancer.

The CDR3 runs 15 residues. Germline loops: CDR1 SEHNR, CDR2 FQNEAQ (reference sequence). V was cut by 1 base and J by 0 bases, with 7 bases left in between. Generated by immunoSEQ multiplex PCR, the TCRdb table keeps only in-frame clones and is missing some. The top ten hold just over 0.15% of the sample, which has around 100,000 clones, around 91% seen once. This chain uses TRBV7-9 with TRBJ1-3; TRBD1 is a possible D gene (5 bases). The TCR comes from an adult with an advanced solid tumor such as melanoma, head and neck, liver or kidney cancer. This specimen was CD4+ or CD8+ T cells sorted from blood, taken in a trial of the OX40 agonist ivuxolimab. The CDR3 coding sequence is TGTGCCAGCAGCTTAGGCGACAGCTCTGGAAACACCATATATTTT. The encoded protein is CASSLGDSSGNTIYF.